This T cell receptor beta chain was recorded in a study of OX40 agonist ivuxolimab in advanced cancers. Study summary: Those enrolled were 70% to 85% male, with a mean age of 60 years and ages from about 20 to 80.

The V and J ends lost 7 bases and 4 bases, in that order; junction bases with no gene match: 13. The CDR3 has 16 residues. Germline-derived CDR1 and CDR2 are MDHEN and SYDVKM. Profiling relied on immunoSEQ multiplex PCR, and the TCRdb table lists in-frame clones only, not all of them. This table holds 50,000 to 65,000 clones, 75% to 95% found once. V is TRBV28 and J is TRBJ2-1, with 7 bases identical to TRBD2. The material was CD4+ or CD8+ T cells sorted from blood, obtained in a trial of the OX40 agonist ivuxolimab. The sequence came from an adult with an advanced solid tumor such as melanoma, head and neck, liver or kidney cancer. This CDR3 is CASIPWEGGTYNEQFF. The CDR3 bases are TGTGCCAGCATCCCTTGGGAGGGAGGGACTTACAATGAGCAGTTCTTC. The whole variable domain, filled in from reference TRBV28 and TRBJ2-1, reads DVKVTQSSRYLVKRTGEKVFLECVQDMDHENMFWYRQDPGLGLRLIYFSYDVKMKEKGDIPEGYSVSREKKERFSLILESASTNQTSMYLCASIPWEGGTYNEQFFGPGTRLTVL.